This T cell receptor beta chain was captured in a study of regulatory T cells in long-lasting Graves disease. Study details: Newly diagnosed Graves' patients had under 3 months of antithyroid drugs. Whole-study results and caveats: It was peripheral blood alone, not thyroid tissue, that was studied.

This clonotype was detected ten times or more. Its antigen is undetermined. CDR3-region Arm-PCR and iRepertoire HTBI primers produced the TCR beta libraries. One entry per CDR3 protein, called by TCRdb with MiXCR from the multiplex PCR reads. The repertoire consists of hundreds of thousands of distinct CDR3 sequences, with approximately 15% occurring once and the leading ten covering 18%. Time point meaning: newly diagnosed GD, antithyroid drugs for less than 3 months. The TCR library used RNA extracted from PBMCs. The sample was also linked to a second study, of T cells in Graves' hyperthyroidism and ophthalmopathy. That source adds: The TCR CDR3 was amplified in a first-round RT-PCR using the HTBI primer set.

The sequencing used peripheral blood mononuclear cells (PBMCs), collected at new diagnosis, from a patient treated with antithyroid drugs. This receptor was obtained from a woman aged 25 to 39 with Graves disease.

Here the CDR3 reads CASKKPGLRDNEQFF. CDR3 DNA sequence: TGTGCCAGCAAAAAACCGGGACTCAGAGACAATGAGCAGTTCTTC. The rearrangement uses TRBV7-2 and TRBJ2-1, with D maybe TRBD2 (6 bases). This CDR3 comprises 15 residues. The V gene lost 7 bases and the J gene lost 5 bases, with 18 bases spanning the gap. From germline, CDR1 is SGHTA and CDR2 FQGNSA.